This passage covers 6 T cell receptor beta chains from one sample sequenced in a study of spatial heterogeneity in lung cancer. Study-level findings and limits: Mutation counts in tumors were tracked by counts of expanded intratumoral alpha and beta TCRs.

These receptors have no known antigen. Time point here: sample taken at primary tumor resection. TCRdb used MiXCR to reprocess the 5' RACE reads, holding one entry per CDR3 protein. The sample yields roughly 3,600 distinct CDR3 sequences, 8.6% seen once. The input for sequencing was lung tumor tissue, taken at surgery. The origin of the receptors is a male donor with early-stage non-small cell lung cancer.

This clonotype is labeled as medium-sized. The chain recombines TRBV10-3 with TRBJ2-3, with D unclear. The CDR3 length is 15 residues. Germline CDR1 ENHRY, CDR2 SYGVKD. Trimming shortened V by 6 bases and J by 4 bases, and 17 bases separated the two germline ends. This CDR3 reads CAISEPHSVSDTQYF. As DNA, the CDR3 is TGTGCCATCAGCGAACCGCATTCAGTATCAGATACGCAGTATTTT.

This clonotype showed up just a few times. The chain joins TRBV5-5 to TRBJ1-1; D is unclear. The germline V and J ends were trimmed by 0 bases and 2 bases, with 5 bases remaining between them. Germline CDR1 reads SGHKS; CDR2 reads YYEKEE (reference sequence). This CDR3 is 13 amino acids long. The CDR3 sequence is CASSLGENTEAFF. Here the CDR3 DNA reads TGTGCCAGCAGCTTGGGAGAAAACACTGAAGCTTTCTTT.

This clonotype has ten or more counts. This chain links TRBV6-6 with TRBJ2-5; D perhaps matches TRBD2 (6 bases). The ends were cut back, 2 bases at V and 3 bases at J, with 10 bases in the middle. The germline CDR1 and CDR2 sequences are MNHNY and SVGAGI (reference sequence). This CDR3 contains 14 residues. The CDR3 DNA follows: TGTGCCAGCAGTTACCGCGGGACCAAAGAGACCCAGTACTTC. Its protein is CASSYRGTKETQYF.

This clonotype is deemed medium-sized. The genes are TRBV7-2 and TRBJ1-2; tentative D call: TRBD1 (6 bases). Looked up from germline, CDR1 is SGHTA and CDR2 is FQGNSA. V lost 1 base, J lost 6 bases, and 12 bases lay in between. This CDR3 is built from 14 residues. The CDR3 reads CASSLVRGGDGYTF. The CDR3 bases are TGTGCCAGCAGCTTAGTCAGGGGAGGCGATGGCTACACCTTC.

This clonotype is medium-sized (0.01 to 0.1%) within its sample. This chain joins TRBV20-1 and TRBJ2-5; weak D call: TRBD1 (5 bases). This CDR3 has 12 residues. CDR1 is DFQATT and CDR2 is SNEGSKA in the germline V gene (reference sequence). V was clipped by 1 base and J by 4 bases, with 7 bases between them. The CDR3 DNA reads TGCAGTGCTAGAGGGGGCGGAGAGACCCAGTACTTC. Protein product: CSARGGGETQYF.

This clonotype appeared a single time. The CDR3 region is CASSRGPAGETQYF. The CDR3 nucleotides read TGTGCCAGCAGCCGTGGCCCAGCGGGAGAGACCCAGTACTTC. V usage is TRBV7-2 and J usage is TRBJ2-5, with a tentative D call TRBD2 (6 bases). Trimming left V 5 bases short and J 4 bases short, with 14 bases between. The CDR3 totals 14 residues. Germline V gene sequence: CDR1 SGHTA, CDR2 FQGNSA. Full variable domain (outside the CDR3, taken from reference TRBV7-2 and TRBJ2-5): GAGVSQSPSNKVTEKGKDVELRCDPISGHTALYWYRQSLGQGLEFLIYFQGNSAPDKSGLPSDRFSAERTGGSVSTLTIQRTQQEDSAVYLCASSRGPAGETQYFGPGTRLLVL.